A single sample is the source of the 31 T cell receptor beta chains below, sequenced in a study of cytomegalovirus exposure and HLA in healthy donors. PCR primers comprised 60 Vbeta and 13 Jbeta primers. The data were produced by immunoSEQ multiplex PCR, yet TCRdb's version contains in-frame clones alone and is incomplete. The sample gives 200,000 to 300,000 clones, about four fifths of which show up once; 5% to 6.5% is in the top ten. Input material: PBMCs. The receptors derive from a woman in her thirties or forties in good health and CMV-seropositive.

The chain has TRBV5-1 and TRBJ2-2, with 7 bases lining up with TRBD1. Trimming cost V 6 bases and J 7 bases; bases outside gene matches: 15. CDR1 is SGHRS, CDR2 YFSETQ, per germline. The length of the CDR3 is 16 residues. In DNA, the CDR3 is TGCGCCAGCATCGGATGGGGCCCTAGACAGGGCGGGGAGCTGTTTTTT. It codes for CASIGWGPRQGGELFF.

V and J are TRBV5-6 and TRBJ1-2, with D unclear. The germline gives CDR1 SGHDT, CDR2 YYEEEE. Trimming took 0 bases from V and 5 from J, leaving 14 bases between them. The CDR3 has 15 residues. CDR3 in DNA: TGTGCCAGCAGCTTGGGGCGGAGGGCCGAATATGGCTACACCTTC. Translating gives CASSLGRRAEYGYTF.

The J gene is TRBJ1-5, the V gene TRBV4-1; possible D gene TRBD1, 5 bases. This CDR3 contains 17 residues. Germline V gene sequence: CDR1 MGHRA, CDR2 YSYEKL. Trimming cost V 3 bases and J 3 bases, with 18 bases left between them. The CDR3 DNA reads TGCGCCAGCAGCCACAAAGGGTGGAACAGGCTCAATCAGCCCCAGCATTTT. Its protein is CASSHKGWNRLNQPQHF.

This chain joins TRBV27 and TRBJ2-3, with D possibly being TRBD1 (5 bases). There are 13 residues in the CDR3. V was cut by 5 bases and J by 9 bases, with 15 bases left in between. The V gene's germline CDR1 is MNHEY and CDR2 SMNVEV (reference sequence). Here the CDR3 DNA reads TGTGCCAGCAGTCCAACCGCATCAGGGACGCAGTATTTT. The encoded protein is CASSPTASGTQYF.

Only one count was recorded for this clone. The chain uses TRBV5-1 and TRBJ1-2; TRBD1 aligns across 9 bases. V gave up 4 bases and J gave up 8 bases; unmatched junction bases: 9. The germline V gene has CDR1 SGHRS and CDR2 YFSETQ. The CDR3 runs to 14 residues. In DNA form, the CDR3 reads TGCGCCAGCAGCCAACAGGACAGGGGAGACGGCTACACCTTC. Protein: CASSQQDRGDGYTF.

The V gene is TRBV2, the J gene TRBJ2-7; no reliable D call. The V and J ends lost 2 bases and 6 bases respectively, with 8 bases between them. The germline V gene has CDR1 SNHLY and CDR2 FYNNEI. The CDR3 is made up of 12 amino acids. The CDR3 DNA reads as TGTGCCAGCAGTGAACCCCGTTCCGAGCAGTACTTC. Translated, it gives CASSEPRSEQYF.

This clone is a singleton in its sample. The chain recombines TRBV6-5 with TRBJ1-1, with no clear D. Trimming took off 5 bases at V and 1 base at J, with 14 bases between the two ends. The length of the CDR3 is 15 residues. Germline CDR1 is MNHEY and CDR2 is SVGAGI. The CDR3 sequence is CASSTARRGNTEAFF. The CDR3 nucleotides read TGTGCCAGCAGTACCGCTCGCCGCGGGAACACTGAAGCTTTCTTT.

This chain joins TRBV29-1 and TRBJ2-3; 9 bases match TRBD2. The CDR3 runs to 15 residues. Trimming removed 0 bases from V and 7 bases from J; junction bases left unmatched: 8. Germline values: CDR1 SQVTM, CDR2 ANQGSEA. CDR3 region: CSVEDLGGGANTQYF. The CDR3 DNA reads as TGCAGCGTTGAAGACTTGGGCGGGGGGGCGAATACGCAGTATTTT.

The J gene is TRBJ2-5, the V gene TRBV10-3, with 10 nucleotides matching TRBD1. J was trimmed by 5 bases and V by 2 bases; bases with no gene match: 5. The CDR3 has 15 amino acids. CDR1 ENHRY and CDR2 SYGVKD come from the germline V gene. CDR3 loop: CAISEGQGDWETQYF. CDR3 DNA: TGTGCCATCAGTGAGGGACAGGGGGATTGGGAGACCCAGTACTTC.

This rearrangement joins TRBV9 to TRBJ2-2, with D unresolved. V was pared by 6 bases and J by 0 bases, with 6 bases between. This CDR3 contains 13 residues. Per the germline V gene, CDR1 is SGDLS and CDR2 is YYNGEE. The CDR3 nucleotides are TGTGCCAGCAAGACATCGAACACCGGGGAGCTGTTTTTT. It is translated as CASKTSNTGELFF.

The chain combines TRBV10-3 with TRBJ2-3, with D possibly TRBD2 on 5 matching bases. Trimming pared 8 bases from V and 5 bases from J, leaving 11 bases between. This CDR3 has 12 residues. Germline lookup yields CDR1 ENHRY and CDR2 SYGVKD. CDR3 residues: CAIGGGGDTQYF. DNA of the CDR3: TGTGCCATCGGCGGTGGAGGAGATACGCAGTATTTT.

About this clone: This sample includes further DNA sequences coding for the same CDR3. The chain has TRBV7-2 and TRBJ1-1; D possibly corresponds to TRBD1 (5 bases). The CDR3 extends over 13 amino acids. Looked up from germline, CDR1 is SGHTA and CDR2 is FQGNSA. The germline V and J ends were trimmed by 5 bases and 1 base, with 8 bases remaining between them. DNA of the CDR3: TGTGCCAGCAGCGCACAGGAGAACACTGAAGCTTTCTTT. Its protein product is CASSAQENTEAFF.

The rearrangement joins TRBV6-1 to TRBJ2-7; 7 bases agree with TRBD2. Per germline, CDR1 MNHNS and CDR2 SASEGT. J lost 4 bases, V lost 6 bases, and 12 bases had no gene match. The CDR3 loop spans 15 amino acids. The CDR3 protein is CASRFSSGINYEQYF. In DNA form, the CDR3 reads TGTGCCAGCAGATTCTCCAGCGGGATCAATTACGAGCAGTACTTC.

The chain combines TRBV7-2 with TRBJ1-5, with 7 nucleotides matching TRBD1. The CDR3 has 15 amino acids. Per the germline V gene, CDR1 is SGHTA and CDR2 is FQGNSA. V was pared by 5 bases and J by 8 bases, with 12 bases of the junction left unmatched. Written as DNA, the CDR3 is TGTGCCAGCAGCCCCCGACAGGGTAGTAGGGAGCCCCAGCATTTT. Protein: CASSPRQGSREPQHF.

V and J are TRBV7-2 and TRBJ1-2, with D unclear. Germline V gene lookup returns CDR1 SGHTA and CDR2 FQGNSA. Trimming cost V 5 bases and J 3 bases, with 16 bases left between them. This CDR3 region has 15 residues. This chain's CDR3 is CASSPSAAADYGYTF. The CDR3 DNA is TGTGCCAGCAGCCCCAGCGCGGCAGCTGACTATGGCTACACCTTC.

The V and J genes are TRBV7-9 and TRBJ2-3; 7 bases agree with TRBD2. Per the germline V gene, CDR1 is SEHNR and CDR2 is FQNEAQ (reference sequence). V trimming: 4 bases; J trimming: 1 base; junction bases outside the gene matches: 11. CDR3 size: 17 residues. The CDR3 region has the DNA TGTGCCAGCAGCTCAGAACCCCTAGCGGTTCGCACAGATACGCAGTATTTT. It is translated as CASSSEPLAVRTDTQYF.

The rearrangement joins TRBV6-5 to TRBJ2-7; 7 positions match TRBD1. Germline V gene data show CDR1 as MNHEY and CDR2 as SVGAGI. The ends lost 6 bases at V and 4 bases at J; junction bases unmatched: 6. CDR3 length: 13 amino acids. This chain's CDR3 is CASRRDREYEQYF. The DNA for the CDR3 is TGTGCCAGCAGGCGCGACAGGGAATACGAGCAGTACTTC.

The chain couples TRBV14 to TRBJ2-1; TRBD2 agrees at 7 bases. Germline V gene data show CDR1 as SGHDN and CDR2 as FVKESK. The V gene end was trimmed by 4 bases and the J gene end by 7 bases; junction bases not matched to a gene: 7. This CDR3 contains 14 residues. CDR3 sequence: CASSRGGSGNEQFF. The DNA of the CDR3 is TGTGCCAGCAGCCGGGGGGGTAGCGGGAATGAGCAGTTCTTC.

The chain couples TRBV29-1 to TRBJ1-2; no reliable D call. CDR1 and CDR2 (germline): SQVTM, ANQGSEA. V lost 8 bases and J lost 5, with 12 bases in between. There are 11 residues in the CDR3. CDR3 bases: TGCAGCACTGAGGAGGTTTATGGCTACACCTTC. It is translated as CSTEEVYGYTF.

The chain is built from TRBV6-5 and TRBJ1-2; TRBD1 is a possible D gene (6 bases). V was shortened by 5 bases and J by 6 bases, with 16 bases between the two germline ends. Germline assignment: CDR1 MNHEY and CDR2 SVGAGI. The length of the CDR3 is 14 residues. CDR3 in DNA: TGTGCCAGCAGTCCCACCGGGACACGAAATGGCTACACCTTC. Amino acid sequence: CASSPTGTRNGYTF.

There are a few counts of this clone. This chain connects TRBV4-3 to TRBJ1-2; TRBD1 is a possible D gene (5 bases). Between the trimmed V and J ends, which lost 4 bases and 8 bases, there was a span of 17 bases. Germline values: CDR1 LGHNA, CDR2 YSLEER. CDR3 length equals 14 residues. CDR3: CASSLLEGTGGYTF. CDR3 bases: TGCGCCAGCAGCCTACTGGAAGGGACTGGGGGCTACACCTTC.

This clone was detected a few times. The rearrangement uses TRBV7-7 and TRBJ2-2, with D tentatively TRBD2 (7 bases). Germline CDR1 and CDR2: SSHAT and FNYEAQ (reference sequence). This CDR3 spans 14 amino acids. Trimming cost V 5 bases and J 4 bases, with 11 bases left between them. The CDR3 loop is CASSPGEGTGELFF. In DNA, the CDR3 is TGTGCCAGCAGCCCAGGGGAGGGCACCGGGGAGCTGTTTTTT.

The chain has TRBV18 and TRBJ2-7; TRBD2 aligns across 7 bases. Per germline, CDR1 KGHSH and CDR2 LQKENI. There are 15 residues in the CDR3. The V and J ends lost 5 bases and 2 bases, in that order; junction bases with no gene match: 9. The CDR3 loop reads CASSTAGLGAYEQYF. CDR3 nucleotide sequence: TGTGCCAGCTCAACAGCGGGACTGGGAGCCTACGAGCAGTACTTC.

The CDR3 sequence is CSVERERGSYEQYF. The CDR3 DNA follows: TGCAGCGTTGAACGAGAGCGGGGTTCCTACGAGCAGTACTTC. This chain links TRBV29-1 with TRBJ2-7; the match to TRBD2 covers 7 bases. The CDR3 is 14 amino acids. CDR1 is SQVTM and CDR2 is ANQGSEA in the germline V gene. Unmatched junction bases numbered 5, after V lost 2 bases and J lost 1 base.

The chain couples TRBV4-3 to TRBJ2-3; D is possibly TRBD1 (6 bases). Germline V lookup: CDR1 LGHNA, CDR2 YSLEER. Trimming removed 0 bases at V and 2 bases at J, with 12 bases between. The CDR3 covers 16 residues. As DNA, the CDR3 is TGCGCCAGCAGCCAAGATGGGCAGGGGTTCACAGATACGCAGTATTTT. Translating it yields CASSQDGQGFTDTQYF.

The chain joins TRBV10-3 to TRBJ2-2; D perhaps matches TRBD1 (6 bases). The V gene's germline CDR1 is ENHRY and CDR2 SYGVKD. V was pared by 6 bases and J by 0 bases, with 8 bases between. The CDR3 sequence is 14 residues long. CDR3 coding DNA: TGTGCCATCAGGACAGGCGCGAACACCGGGGAGCTGTTTTTT. Translated: CAIRTGANTGELFF.

On this clone itself: The junction does not match germline at one end; this may be a read error. The chain carries TRBV5-4 and TRBJ1-5; D is possibly TRBD1 (5 bases). The germline gives CDR1 SGHNT, CDR2 YYREEE (reference sequence). CDR3 length equals 12 residues. CDR3 residues: CTSSLDKQPQHF. As DNA, the CDR3 is TGTACCAGCAGCTTGGACAAACAGCCCCAGCATTTT.

This clone showed up just a few times. The chain couples TRBV29-1 to TRBJ2-3; D may be TRBD2 (5 bases). Germline assignment: CDR1 SQVTM and CDR2 ANQGSEA. V gave up 7 bases and J gave up 4 bases, with 15 bases separating them. The CDR3 has 13 amino acids. This CDR3 is CSALTTGADTQYF. The CDR3 DNA reads TGCAGCGCGCTGACTACCGGGGCAGATACGCAGTATTTT.

The chain uses TRBV7-8 and TRBJ1-3, with D hard to call. CDR1 SGHVS and CDR2 FQNEAQ come from the germline V gene. The CDR3 consists of 12 residues. V was cut by 5 bases and J by 4 bases, with 6 bases left in between. The CDR3 reads CASSPSGNTIYF. The CDR3 nucleotides are TGTGCCAGCAGCCCGAGCGGAAACACCATATATTTT.

The chain joins TRBV13 to TRBJ2-1; perhaps TRBD1 as D (6 bases). The V end was cut by 2 bases, the J end by 8 bases, with 7 bases between. Germline V CDR1 and CDR2: PRHDT, FYEKMQ (reference sequence). The CDR3 length is 12 residues. CDR3 region: CASSLQGYEQFF. Here the CDR3 DNA reads TGTGCCAGCAGCTTACAGGGGTATGAGCAGTTCTTC.

V is TRBV5-6 and J is TRBJ1-1; possibly TRBD1 for D (6 bases). Germline CDR1 SGHDT, CDR2 YYEEEE. There are 12 residues in the CDR3. The V end was cut by 0 bases, the J end by 7 bases, with 7 bases between. CDR3 in amino acids: CASSLGTDEAFF. CDR3 bases: TGTGCCAGCAGCTTGGGGACAGATGAAGCTTTCTTT.